The rows below give T cell receptor beta chains drawn from one sample of a study of blood T cell repertoires in COVID-19. Assay: immunoSEQ multiplex PCR; the TCRdb copy retains only in-frame clones and omits some. The table has about 80,000 clones, 82% seen once. Specimen: peripheral blood. These receptor sequences come from a woman between 65 and 79 years old with acute or convalescent COVID-19. Both conserved end residues are part of each CDR3. Rows may omit the clone size; those that give it use once, few, many or a size class.

V gene: TRBV4-2; clone size: .; J gene: TRBJ2-2; CDR3 protein: CASSQVAQGLADTGELFF
V gene: TRBV5-3; clone size: .; J gene: TRBJ2-7; CDR3 protein: CARSCKRLTGWPYEQYF
V gene: TRBV15; clone size: once; J gene: TRBJ2-5; CDR3 protein: CATSSREAQYF
V gene: TRBV5-1; clone size: .; J gene: TRBJ2-5; CDR3 protein: CASSRGTGKETQYF
V gene: TRBV29-1; clone size: .; J gene: TRBJ2-7; CDR3 protein: CSVEVVSSGRLAPYEQYF
V gene: TRBV2; clone size: .; J gene: TRBJ1-2; CDR3 protein: CASKGRTGLAYGYTF
V gene: TRBV7-9; clone size: .; J gene: TRBJ2-3; CDR3 protein: CASSRATGAGTDTQYF
V gene: TRBV3-1/TRBV3-2; clone size: .; J gene: TRBJ2-3; CDR3 protein: CASSHYRSTDTQYF
V gene: TRBV5-6; clone size: few; J gene: TRBJ2-5; CDR3 protein: CASSFSAFLGPGLAETQYF
V gene: TRBV7-9; clone size: .; J gene: TRBJ2-5; CDR3 protein: CASSPYGTEQETQYF
V gene: TRBV29-1; clone size: .; J gene: TRBJ2-1; CDR3 protein: CSVEDGRTSGYNEQFF
V gene: TRBV5-1; clone size: once; J gene: TRBJ2-1; CDR3 protein: CASSAAGGTYNEQFF
V gene: TRBV7-9; clone size: .; J gene: TRBJ1-4; CDR3 protein: CASSPGWGPTTNEKLFF
V gene: TRBV7-8; clone size: .; J gene: TRBJ2-1; CDR3 protein: CASSFAGTSGYNEQFF
V gene: TRBV13; clone size: .; J gene: TRBJ2-1; CDR3 protein: CASSLGTSEFF
V gene: TRBV28; clone size: .; J gene: TRBJ2-1; CDR3 protein: CASSTRLAVNEQFF
V gene: TRBV12-5; clone size: .; J gene: TRBJ1-1; CDR3 protein: CASGLVLFPRGVLNTEAFF
V gene: TRBV7-2; clone size: .; J gene: TRBJ1-5; CDR3 protein: CASSSQGVRPGGSNQPQHF
V gene: TRBV6-6; clone size: once; J gene: TRBJ2-7; CDR3 protein: CATLRGASYEQYF
V gene: TRBV10-1; clone size: .; J gene: TRBJ2-1; CDR3 protein: CASSEWSTSGSRNEQFF
V gene: TRBV5-1; clone size: few; J gene: TRBJ1-2; CDR3 protein: CASSLGQGGYTF
V gene: TRBV7-9; clone size: .; J gene: TRBJ2-7; CDR3 protein: CASSLAGVSYEQYF
V gene: TRBV28; clone size: .; J gene: TRBJ2-2; CDR3 protein: CASTPRLAGRTGELFF
V gene: TRBV29-1; clone size: .; J gene: TRBJ1-3; CDR3 protein: CSVEVGTGPGNTIYF
V gene: TRBV5-1; clone size: .; J gene: TRBJ1-1; CDR3 protein: CASSLETNTEAFF
V gene: TRBV7-9; clone size: .; J gene: TRBJ1-1; CDR3 protein: CASSLDGDTEAFF
V gene: TRBV25-1; clone size: .; J gene: TRBJ1-6; CDR3 protein: CASSVGTQNSPLHF
V gene: TRBV2; clone size: .; J gene: TRBJ1-1; CDR3 protein: CASSESSGISNTEAFF
V gene: TRBV7-2; clone size: once; J gene: TRBJ1-1; CDR3 protein: CASTRGHTEAFF
V gene: TRBV24-1; clone size: .; J gene: TRBJ2-5; CDR3 protein: CATSDRTDGLAGGVETQYF
V gene: TRBV10-2; clone size: .; J gene: TRBJ1-6; CDR3 protein: CASSERMGSGNSPLHF
V gene: TRBV20-1; clone size: .; J gene: TRBJ2-1; CDR3 protein: CSANEWVTGDNEQFF
V gene: TRBV27; clone size: .; J gene: TRBJ2-1; CDR3 protein: CASSSGSREGSYNEQFF
V gene: TRBV15; clone size: .; J gene: TRBJ2-2; CDR3 protein: CATAGTFYTGELFF
V gene: TRBV7-3; clone size: .; J gene: TRBJ2-1; CDR3 protein: CASSLVPSGYNEQFF
V gene: TRBV5-8; clone size: .; J gene: TRBJ1-3; CDR3 protein: CASSLGWTGAGNTIYF
V gene: TRBV6-5; clone size: .; J gene: TRBJ1-1; CDR3 protein: CASSYLQEAFF
V gene: TRBV14; clone size: .; J gene: TRBJ2-2; CDR3 protein: CASSQQGLTGELFF
V gene: TRBV30; clone size: .; J gene: TRBJ2-7; CDR3 protein: CAWSLNYEQYF
V gene: TRBV7-3; clone size: .; J gene: TRBJ2-3; CDR3 protein: CASSLAGTSTDTQYF
V gene: TRBV19; clone size: .; J gene: TRBJ1-2; CDR3 protein: CASTYSEEVNYGYTF